This T cell receptor (beta chain) was identified in a study of cytomegalovirus exposure and HLA in healthy donors. Study outcomes and limitations: According to a later analysis, most TCR beta chains associated with CMV appeared HLA-restricted.

Concerning this clone itself: Its antigen is as yet unknown.

In germline, CDR1 is SGHNT, CDR2 YYREEE (reference sequence). This CDR3 is built from 15 residues. Trimming removed 4 bases at V and 4 bases at J, with 18 bases between. The PCR ran on 60 Vbeta and 13 Jbeta primers. Sequencing used immunoSEQ multiplex PCR; TCRdb keeps in-frame clones, though not all of them. Of 150,000 to 250,000 clones in the sample, 75% to 90% were seen once. This sequence joins TRBV5-4 and TRBJ2-7, with D perhaps matching TRBD2 (5 bases). Sequencing was done on a sample of PBMCs. This sequence originates from a woman aged 45-59 years in good health and CMV-seropositive. CDR3 nucleotide sequence: TGTGCCAGCAGCCAGAGGGCCAGTTTTGCGTACGAGCAGTACTTC. Its translation is CASSQRASFAYEQYF.